The 24 T cell receptor beta chains below were found in one sample sequenced in a study of shared clonotypes between healthy human individuals. Method: immunoSEQ multiplex PCR; TCRdb's copy keeps in-frame clones and lacks some. The data hold 2 million to 2.5 million clones, with under 95% observed a single time. Sample: naive CD4+ T cells from PBMCs. Subset given: CD45RA+ positively selected. The receptors come from a young man in good health. Some clones in this sample may be carry-over from other donors' samples.

This chain uses TRBV11-2 with TRBJ1-6, with a tentative D call TRBD1 (6 bases). The CDR3 sequence is 14 residues long. Trimming cost V 6 bases and J 7 bases, with 13 bases left between them. Germline V CDR1 and CDR2: SGHAT, FQNNGV. This CDR3 is CASRLTGTNSPLHF. In DNA form, the CDR3 reads TGTGCCAGCAGACTAACAGGGACCAATTCACCCCTCCACTTT.

The rearrangement joins TRBV28 to TRBJ2-1; 7 positions agree with TRBD1. The CDR3 is 16 amino acids. Germline V gene sequence: CDR1 MDHEN, CDR2 SYDVKM. The trim removed 5 bases at V and 8 bases at J, leaving 15 bases unmatched. CDR3 DNA: TGTGCCAGCAGTCCCGCCGGGACAGCCGACCTTTATGAGCAGTTCTTC. This sequence encodes CASSPAGTADLYEQFF.

The chain employs TRBV2 and TRBJ2-1; the D gene is possibly TRBD1 (5 bases). The CDR3 runs to 13 residues. Looked up from germline, CDR1 is SNHLY and CDR2 is FYNNEI. The V and J ends lost 7 bases and 3 bases respectively, with 10 bases between them. This CDR3 is CASKTDSYNEQFF. CDR3 nucleotide sequence: TGTGCCAGCAAAACCGACAGCTACAATGAGCAGTTCTTC.

For this clone: The same CDR3 arises from other DNA sequences in this sample as well. V gene TRBV28 combines with J gene TRBJ1-2; 9 bases fit TRBD1. Trimming cost V 7 bases and J 8 bases; bases outside gene matches: 8. The CDR3 loop spans 13 amino acids. The V gene's germline CDR1 is MDHEN and CDR2 SYDVKM. The CDR3 nucleotides read TGTGCCAGCAACCCGGGACAGGGAGGAGGCTACACCTTC. It yields the protein CASNPGQGGGYTF.

The rearrangement joins TRBV15 to TRBJ2-1; maybe TRBD2 (5 bases). The CDR3 has 15 amino acids. Germline CDR1 and CDR2: LNHNV and YYDKDF (reference sequence). The V end was cut by 4 bases, the J end by 8 bases, with 18 bases between. The CDR3 sequence: CATSIGPDARDEQFF. The CDR3 DNA follows: TGTGCCACCAGCATCGGCCCGGACGCGAGGGATGAGCAGTTCTTC.

The gene calls are TRBV9 and TRBJ1-1; D ambiguous. Trimming removed 3 bases at V and 3 bases at J, with 15 bases between. The germline CDR1 and CDR2 sequences are SGDLS and YYNGEE. The CDR3 length is 15 residues. This CDR3 is CASSAQVFGDTEAFF. The CDR3 nucleotides are TGTGCCAGCAGCGCCCAAGTATTCGGGGACACTGAAGCTTTCTTT.

This chain joins TRBV7-2 and TRBJ2-2, with no clear D. Germline loops: CDR1 SGHTA, CDR2 FQGNSA. The CDR3 covers 13 residues. Trimming cost V 2 bases and J 5 bases, with 6 bases left between them. CDR3 sequence reads: CASSLSITGELFF. In DNA form, the CDR3 reads TGTGCCAGCAGCTTAAGTATAACCGGGGAGCTGTTTTTT.

The J gene is TRBJ1-2, the V gene TRBV6-1; D is undetermined. Trimming removed 7 bases at V and 3 bases at J, with 6 bases between. Germline-derived CDR1 and CDR2 are MNHNS and SASEGT. This CDR3 has 11 residues. CDR3 DNA sequence: TGTGCCAGCAACGGGGACTATGGCTACACCTTC. It is translated as CASNGDYGYTF.

V is TRBV4-1 and J is TRBJ1-6; D unresolved. V was clipped by 5 bases and J by 13 bases, with 15 bases between them. This CDR3 is 13 amino acids long. Germline V gives CDR1 MGHRA, CDR2 YSYEKL. The CDR3 loop is CASSKAALGPLHF. CDR3 DNA sequence: TGCGCCAGCAGCAAGGCGGCTTTGGGGCCCCTCCACTTT.

The rearrangement links TRBV29-1 to TRBJ2-3, with a possible D match to TRBD2 (6 bases). Germline CDR1 and CDR2: SQVTM and ANQGSEA. The ends were cut back, 6 bases at V and 0 bases at J, with 13 bases in the middle. This CDR3 is built from 14 residues. The CDR3 DNA reads as TGCAGCGTGCGGGAAGGATCTAGCACAGATACGCAGTATTTT. Residues: CSVREGSSTDTQYF.

This clone was seen only a few times. The genes are TRBV7-9 and TRBJ2-5, with 10 bases fitting TRBD2. Germline CDR1 and CDR2: SEHNR and FQNEAQ (reference sequence). J was trimmed by 4 bases and V by 5 bases; bases with no gene match: 16. The CDR3 is made up of 18 amino acids. The CDR3 DNA is TGTGCCAGCAGCCCGAGATTAGCGGGAGGAACGTCTAGAGAGACCCAGTACTTC. Its protein is CASSPRLAGGTSRETQYF.

This chain connects TRBV7-3 to TRBJ1-6; perhaps TRBD1 as D (6 bases). Trimming shortened V by 4 bases and J by 6 bases, and 10 bases separated the two germline ends. The length of the CDR3 is 14 residues. CDR1 SGHTA and CDR2 FQGTGA come from the germline V gene. The CDR3 nucleotides read TGTGCCAGCAGCTATACAGGGTTTAATTCACCCCTCCACTTT. Its translation is CASSYTGFNSPLHF.

Note on this clone: Other DNA sequences within the sample encode an identical CDR3. V gene TRBV6-6 combines with J gene TRBJ2-1; 10 bases are shared with TRBD2. CDR3 length: 15 amino acids. The junction had 4 bases not matched to a gene; V was cut back by 6 bases and J by 2 bases. Germline lookup yields CDR1 MNHNY and CDR2 SVGAGI (reference sequence). The CDR3 spells CASSPLAGAYNEQFF. The CDR3 DNA sequence: TGTGCCAGCAGCCCCCTAGCGGGAGCCTACAATGAGCAGTTCTTC.

This chain links TRBV6-1 with TRBJ1-5, with D possibly matching TRBD1 (6 bases). Per the germline V gene, CDR1 is MNHNS and CDR2 is SASEGT. Trimming removed 6 bases from V and 0 bases from J, with 12 bases in between. The CDR3 is 15 amino acids. The CDR3: CASSQGLYSNQPQHF. The CDR3 DNA sequence: TGTGCCAGCAGCCAGGGGTTGTATAGCAATCAGCCCCAGCATTTT.

The chain uses TRBV29-1 and TRBJ2-1; possibly TRBD2 for D (6 bases). CDR3 length equals 13 residues. The germline gives CDR1 SQVTM, CDR2 ANQGSEA. Between the trimmed V and J ends, which lost 3 bases and 3 bases, there was a span of 9 bases. The CDR3 loop reads CSVDTGLYNEQFF. In DNA form, the CDR3 reads TGCAGCGTTGACACGGGACTCTACAATGAGCAGTTCTTC.

This clone is a singleton in its sample. V and J are TRBV7-2 and TRBJ1-5, with TRBD1 matching over 7 bases. The ends lost 1 base at V and 6 bases at J; junction bases unmatched: 6. The CDR3 contains 15 residues. The germline gives CDR1 SGHTA, CDR2 FQGNSA. CDR3 coding DNA: TGTGCCAGCAGCTTAGTTGGGACAGCGAGTCAGCCCCAGCATTTT. Translating it yields CASSLVGTASQPQHF.

The CDR3 DNA reads TGTGCCTGGCTGTCGAACACTGAAGCTTTCTTT. This gives the protein CAWLSNTEAFF. The chain couples TRBV30 to TRBJ1-1, with unresolved D. CDR1 is GTSNPN and CDR2 is SVGIG in the germline V gene (reference sequence). V lost 5 bases to trimming and J lost 1 base, with 5 bases between them. This CDR3 comprises 11 residues.

The chain joins TRBV27 to TRBJ2-3; no firm D call. Germline CDR1 MNHEY, CDR2 SMNVEV (reference sequence). CDR3 length: 13 residues. Trimming left V 5 bases short and J 8 bases short, with 14 bases between. CDR3 sequence: CASSDRFLGTQYF. CDR3 bases: TGTGCCAGCAGTGATAGGTTTTTGGGTACGCAGTATTTT.

The chain is built from TRBV11-2 and TRBJ1-3; 8 bases align to TRBD1. The trim removed 5 bases at V and 2 bases at J, leaving 5 bases unmatched. Germline CDR1 reads SGHAT; CDR2 reads FQNNGV. The CDR3 has 15 residues. The CDR3 region is CASSQDRVAGNTIYF. The CDR3 DNA is TGTGCCAGCAGCCAGGACAGGGTGGCTGGAAACACCATATATTTT.

The chain couples TRBV30 to TRBJ1-2; TRBD1 might be the D (5 bases). CDR3 length: 17 amino acids. Germline lookup yields CDR1 GTSNPN and CDR2 SVGIG (reference sequence). V lost 2 bases and J lost 2, with 21 bases in between. CDR3 DNA: TGTGCCTGGAGTACTCGGACGGGACCTCGGGTGAACTATGGCTACACCTTC. This codes for CAWSTRTGPRVNYGYTF.

Concerning this clone: Other nucleotide sequences in the sample specify the same CDR3. The V call is TRBV9, the J call TRBJ1-5; D gene ambiguous. The CDR3 consists of 13 residues. Germline assignment: CDR1 SGDLS and CDR2 YYNGEE. Trimming removed 0 bases from V and 5 bases from J, with 6 bases in between. This chain's CDR3 is CASSVDGYQPQHF. The CDR3 DNA is TGTGCCAGCAGCGTAGACGGGTATCAGCCCCAGCATTTT. The full variable domain, rest sourced from reference TRBV9 and TRBJ1-5, is DSGVTQTPKHLITATGQRVTLRCSPRSGDLSVYWYQQSLDQGLQFLIQYYNGEERAKGNILERFSAQQFPDLHSELNLSSLELGDSALYFCASSVDGYQPQHFGDGTRLSIL.

This chain connects TRBV19 to TRBJ2-2; D is perhaps TRBD2 (5 bases). V was pared by 6 bases and J by 2 bases, with 10 bases between. Germline-derived CDR1 and CDR2 are LNHDA and SQIVND (reference sequence). The CDR3 totals 14 residues. As DNA, the CDR3 is TGTGCCAGTAGGTGGGAGATAAACACCGGGGAGCTGTTTTTT. Amino acid sequence: CASRWEINTGELFF.

The chain is built from TRBV5-1 and TRBJ2-3; D gene ambiguous. With 4 bases removed from V and 4 bases from J, the gap between germline ends came to 7 bases. Germline V gene lookup returns CDR1 SGHRS and CDR2 YFSETQ. The CDR3 is 12 amino acids. The CDR3 protein is CASSPVSDTQYF. The CDR3 DNA reads TGCGCCAGCAGCCCCGTATCAGATACGCAGTATTTT.

The J gene is TRBJ1-1, the V gene TRBV6-1; the match to TRBD1 covers 12 bases. J lost 10 bases, V lost 6 bases, and 9 bases had no gene match. CDR1 is MNHNS and CDR2 is SASEGT in the germline V gene. There are 14 residues in the CDR3. CDR3 sequence (DNA): TGTGCCAGCAGACCCGGGACAGGGGGCTCGAGAGCTTTCTTT. Its protein is CASRPGTGGSRAFF.